The entry below describes one T cell receptor beta chain. Its antigen is not identified. This entry belongs to a study of metastatic and nonmetastatic thyroid tumors. In the study overall: Patients with malignant and benign thyroid disease provided blood and tumor or nodule tissue, whose repertoires were compared. Notes on the study in general: Versus benign nodules, malignant thyroid tumors reportedly had significantly higher TCR beta diversity, in blood and tumor.

Per the study methods: Across clinicopathological groups, CDR3 differences served as the basis for building a distant-metastasis classifier for papillary thyroid cancer. TCRdb re-called the PCR reads with MiXCR. The V and J calls and clone size are TCRdb's, not the authors'. The table records some 42,000 clones, about 29% of them present only once. Thyroid surgery had not been preceded by any treatment in any patient. J was trimmed by 4 bases and V by 6 bases; bases with no gene match: 8. The germline V gene has CDR1 MNHEY and CDR2 SVGEGT. The CDR3 covers 14 residues. The chain has TRBV6-2 or TRBV6-3 and TRBJ1-1; 7 bases agree with TRBD1. Sequenced input: blood. This receptor was taken from a male donor with papillary thyroid cancer or a benign thyroid nodule (not recorded which). Some clones in this sample may be carry-over from other donors' samples. This CDR3 reads CASSITGEGTEAFF. CDR3 in DNA: TGTGCCAGCAGCATCACAGGGGAGGGCACTGAAGCTTTCTTT.